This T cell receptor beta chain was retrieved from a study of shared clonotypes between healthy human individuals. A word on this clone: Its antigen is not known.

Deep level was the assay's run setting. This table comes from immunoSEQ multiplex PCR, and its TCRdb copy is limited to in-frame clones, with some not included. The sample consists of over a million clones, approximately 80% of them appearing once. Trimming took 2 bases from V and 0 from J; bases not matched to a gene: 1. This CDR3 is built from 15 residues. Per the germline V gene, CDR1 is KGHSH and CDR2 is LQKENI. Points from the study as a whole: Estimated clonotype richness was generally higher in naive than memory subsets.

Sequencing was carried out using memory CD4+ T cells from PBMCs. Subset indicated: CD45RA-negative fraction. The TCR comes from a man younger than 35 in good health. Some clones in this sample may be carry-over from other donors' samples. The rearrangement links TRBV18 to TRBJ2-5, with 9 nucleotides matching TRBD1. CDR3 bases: TGTGCCAGCTCACCAAGGACAGGGGACCAAGAGACCCAGTACTTC. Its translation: CASSPRTGDQETQYF. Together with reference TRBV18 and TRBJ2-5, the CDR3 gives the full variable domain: NAGVMQNPRHLVRRRGQEARLRCSPMKGHSHVYWYRQLPEEGLKFMVYLQKENIIDESGMPKERFSAEFPKEGPSILRIQQVVRGDSAAYFCASSPRTGDQETQYFGPGTRLLVL.